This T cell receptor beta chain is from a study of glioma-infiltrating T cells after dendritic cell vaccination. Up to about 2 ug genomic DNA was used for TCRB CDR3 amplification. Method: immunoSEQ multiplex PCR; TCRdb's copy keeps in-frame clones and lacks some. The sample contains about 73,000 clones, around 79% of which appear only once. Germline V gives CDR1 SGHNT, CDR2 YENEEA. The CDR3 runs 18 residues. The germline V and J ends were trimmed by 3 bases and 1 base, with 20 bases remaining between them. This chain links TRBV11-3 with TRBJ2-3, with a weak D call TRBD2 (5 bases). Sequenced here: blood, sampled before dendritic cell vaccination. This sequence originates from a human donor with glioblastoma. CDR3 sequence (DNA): TGTGCCAGCAGCTTTGGCAGAGGGCTTTTAAAAGGCACAGATACGCAGTATTTT. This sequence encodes CASSFGRGLLKGTDTQYF.